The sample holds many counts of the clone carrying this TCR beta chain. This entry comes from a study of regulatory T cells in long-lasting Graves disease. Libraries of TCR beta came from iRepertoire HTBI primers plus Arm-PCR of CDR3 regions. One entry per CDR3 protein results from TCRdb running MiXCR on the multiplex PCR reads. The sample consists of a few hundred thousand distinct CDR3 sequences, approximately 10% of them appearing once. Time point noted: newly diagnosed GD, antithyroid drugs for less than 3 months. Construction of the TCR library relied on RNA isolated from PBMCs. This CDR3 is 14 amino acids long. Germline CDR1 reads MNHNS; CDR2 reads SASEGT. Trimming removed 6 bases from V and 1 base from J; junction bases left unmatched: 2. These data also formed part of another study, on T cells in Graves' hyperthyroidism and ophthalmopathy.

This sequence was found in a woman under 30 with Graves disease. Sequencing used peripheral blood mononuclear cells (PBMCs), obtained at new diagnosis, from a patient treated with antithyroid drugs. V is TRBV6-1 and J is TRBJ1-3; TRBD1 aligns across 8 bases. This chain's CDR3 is CASRGQGSGNTIYF. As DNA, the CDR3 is TGTGCCAGCAGAGGACAGGGTTCTGGAAACACCATATATTTT.